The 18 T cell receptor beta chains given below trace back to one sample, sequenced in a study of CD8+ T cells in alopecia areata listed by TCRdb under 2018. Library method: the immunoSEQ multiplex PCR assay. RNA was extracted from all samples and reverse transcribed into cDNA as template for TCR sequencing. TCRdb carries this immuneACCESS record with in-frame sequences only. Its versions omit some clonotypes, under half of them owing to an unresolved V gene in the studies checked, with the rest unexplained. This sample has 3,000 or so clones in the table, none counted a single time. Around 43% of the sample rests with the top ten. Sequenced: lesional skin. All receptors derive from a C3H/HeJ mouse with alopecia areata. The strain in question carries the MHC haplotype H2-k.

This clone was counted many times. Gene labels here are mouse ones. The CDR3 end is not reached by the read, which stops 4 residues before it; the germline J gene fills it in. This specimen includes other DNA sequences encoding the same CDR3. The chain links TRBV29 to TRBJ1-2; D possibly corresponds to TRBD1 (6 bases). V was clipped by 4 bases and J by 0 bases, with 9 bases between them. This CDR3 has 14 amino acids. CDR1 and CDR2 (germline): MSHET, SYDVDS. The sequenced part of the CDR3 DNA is TGTGCTAGCAGTTCGGGGACAACAAACTCC. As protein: CASSSGTTNS. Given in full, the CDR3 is CASSSGTTNSDYTF.

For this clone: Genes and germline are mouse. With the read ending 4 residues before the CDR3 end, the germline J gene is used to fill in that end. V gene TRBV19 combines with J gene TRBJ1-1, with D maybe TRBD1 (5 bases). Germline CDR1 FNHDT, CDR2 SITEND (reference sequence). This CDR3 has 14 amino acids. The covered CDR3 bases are TGTGCCAGCAGTGAAGGCCTGGGGGGGAGA. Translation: CASSEGLGGR. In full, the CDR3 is CASSEGLGGREVFF.

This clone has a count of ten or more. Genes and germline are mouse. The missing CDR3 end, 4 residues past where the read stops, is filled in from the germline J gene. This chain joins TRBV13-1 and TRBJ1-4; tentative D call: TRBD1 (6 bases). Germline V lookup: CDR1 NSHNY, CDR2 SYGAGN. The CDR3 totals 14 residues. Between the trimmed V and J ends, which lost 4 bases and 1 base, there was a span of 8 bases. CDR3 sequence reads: CASSPGHSNERLFF. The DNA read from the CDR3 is TGTGCCAGCAGTCCGGGACATTCCAACGAA.

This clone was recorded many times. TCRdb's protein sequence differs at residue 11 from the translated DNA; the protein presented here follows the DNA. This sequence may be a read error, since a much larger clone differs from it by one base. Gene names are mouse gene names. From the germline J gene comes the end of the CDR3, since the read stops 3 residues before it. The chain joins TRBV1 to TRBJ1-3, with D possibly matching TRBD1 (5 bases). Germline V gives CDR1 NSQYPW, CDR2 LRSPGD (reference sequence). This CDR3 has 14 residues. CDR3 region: CTCSAGNSGDTLYF. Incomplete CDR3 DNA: TGCACCTGCAGCGCAGGGAATTCTGGAGATACG.

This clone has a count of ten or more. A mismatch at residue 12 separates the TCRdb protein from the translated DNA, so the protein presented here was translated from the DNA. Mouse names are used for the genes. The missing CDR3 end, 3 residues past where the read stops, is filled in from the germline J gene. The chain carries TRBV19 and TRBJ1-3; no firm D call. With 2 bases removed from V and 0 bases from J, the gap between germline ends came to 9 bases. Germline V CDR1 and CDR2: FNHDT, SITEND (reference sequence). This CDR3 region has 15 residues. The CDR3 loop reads CASSIHTHSGNTLYF. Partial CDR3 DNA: TGTGCCAGCAGTATCCACACCCATTCTGGAAATACG.

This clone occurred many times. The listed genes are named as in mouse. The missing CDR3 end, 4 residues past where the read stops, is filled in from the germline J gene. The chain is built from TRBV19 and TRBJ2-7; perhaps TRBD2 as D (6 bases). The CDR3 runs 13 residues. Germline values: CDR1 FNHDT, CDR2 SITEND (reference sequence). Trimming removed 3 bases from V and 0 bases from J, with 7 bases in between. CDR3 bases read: TGTGCCAGCAGTAATGGGGGCTCCTAT. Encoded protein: CASSNGGSY. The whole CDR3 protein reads CASSNGGSYEQYF.

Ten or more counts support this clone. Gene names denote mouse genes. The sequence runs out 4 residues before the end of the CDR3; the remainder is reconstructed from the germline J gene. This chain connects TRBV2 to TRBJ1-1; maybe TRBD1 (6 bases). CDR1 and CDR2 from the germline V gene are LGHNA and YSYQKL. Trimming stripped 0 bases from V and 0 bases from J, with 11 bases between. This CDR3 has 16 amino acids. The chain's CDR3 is CASSQDRGGANTEVFF. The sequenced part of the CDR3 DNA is TGTGCCAGCAGCCAAGATCGAGGGGGGGCAAACACA.

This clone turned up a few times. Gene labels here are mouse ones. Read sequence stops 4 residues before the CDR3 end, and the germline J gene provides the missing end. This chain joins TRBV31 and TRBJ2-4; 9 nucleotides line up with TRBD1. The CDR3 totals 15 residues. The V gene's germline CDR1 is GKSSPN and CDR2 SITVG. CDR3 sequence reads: CAWSPNRGRGNTLYF. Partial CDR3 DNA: TGTGCCTGGAGTCCCAACAGGGGGCGAGGAAAC.

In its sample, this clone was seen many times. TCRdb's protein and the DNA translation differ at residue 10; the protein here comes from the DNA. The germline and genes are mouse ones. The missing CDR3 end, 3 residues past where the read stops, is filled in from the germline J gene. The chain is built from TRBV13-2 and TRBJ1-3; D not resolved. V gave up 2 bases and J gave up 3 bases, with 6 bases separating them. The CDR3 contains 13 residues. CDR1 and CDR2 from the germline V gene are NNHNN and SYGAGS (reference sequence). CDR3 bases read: TGTGCCAGCGGTGAAAAGGTTGGAAATACG. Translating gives CASGEKVGNT. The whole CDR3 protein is CASGEKVGNTLYF.

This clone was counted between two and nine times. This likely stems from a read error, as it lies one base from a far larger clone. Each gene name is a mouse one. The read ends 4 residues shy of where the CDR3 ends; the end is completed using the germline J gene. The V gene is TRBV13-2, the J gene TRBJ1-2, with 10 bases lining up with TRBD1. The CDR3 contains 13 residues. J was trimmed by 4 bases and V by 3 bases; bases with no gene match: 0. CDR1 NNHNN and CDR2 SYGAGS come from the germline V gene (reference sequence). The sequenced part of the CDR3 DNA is TGTGCCAGCGGTGGGACAGGGGGCTCC. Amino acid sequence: CASGGTGGS. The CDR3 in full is CASGGTGGSDYTF.

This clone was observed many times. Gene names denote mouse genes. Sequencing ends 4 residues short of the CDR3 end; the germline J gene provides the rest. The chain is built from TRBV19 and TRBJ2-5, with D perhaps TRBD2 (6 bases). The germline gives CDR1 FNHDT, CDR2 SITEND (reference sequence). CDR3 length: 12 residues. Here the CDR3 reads CASRWGMDTQYF. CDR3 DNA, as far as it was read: TGTGCCAGCAGGTGGGGGATGGAC.

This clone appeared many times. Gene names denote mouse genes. CDR3 DNA (partial): TGTGCCAGCGGACCGGCGGGACAGGGGAACGAA. This translates into CASGPAGQGNE. The full CDR3 is CASGPAGQGNERLFF. The genes are TRBV13-2 and TRBJ1-4; 10 nucleotides line up with TRBD1. Coverage ceases 4 residues before the CDR3 finishes, and the germline J gene fills in the end. Losses at the gene ends were 5 bases for V and 5 bases for J; bases not matched to a gene: 6. In germline, CDR1 is NNHNN, CDR2 SYGAGS (reference sequence). This CDR3 contains 15 residues.

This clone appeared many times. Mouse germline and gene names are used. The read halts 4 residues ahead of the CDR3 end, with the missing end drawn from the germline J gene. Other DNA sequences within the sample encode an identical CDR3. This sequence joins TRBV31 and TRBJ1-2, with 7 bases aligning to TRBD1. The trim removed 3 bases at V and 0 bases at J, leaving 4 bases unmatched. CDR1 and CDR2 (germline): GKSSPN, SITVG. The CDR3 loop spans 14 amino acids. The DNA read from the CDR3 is TGTGCCTGGAGCCCCGACAGGGCAAACTCC. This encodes CAWSPDRANS. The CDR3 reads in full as CAWSPDRANSDYTF.

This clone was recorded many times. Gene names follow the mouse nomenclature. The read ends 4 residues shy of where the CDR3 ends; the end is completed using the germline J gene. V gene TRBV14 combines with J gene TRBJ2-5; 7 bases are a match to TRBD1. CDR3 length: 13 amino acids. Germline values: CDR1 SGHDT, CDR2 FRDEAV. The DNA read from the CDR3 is TGTGCCAGCAGTTTCGACAGGGTGGAC. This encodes CASSFDRVD. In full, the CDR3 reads CASSFDRVDTQYF.

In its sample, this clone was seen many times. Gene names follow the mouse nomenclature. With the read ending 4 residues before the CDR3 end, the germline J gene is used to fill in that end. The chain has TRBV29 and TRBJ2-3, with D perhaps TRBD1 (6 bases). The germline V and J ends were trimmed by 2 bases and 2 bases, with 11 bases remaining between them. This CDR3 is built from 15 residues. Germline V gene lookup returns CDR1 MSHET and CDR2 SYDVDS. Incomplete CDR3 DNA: TGTGCTAGCAGTTTAGTCAGGGGTGTTGCAGAA. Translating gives CASSLVRGVAE. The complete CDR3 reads CASSLVRGVAETLYF.

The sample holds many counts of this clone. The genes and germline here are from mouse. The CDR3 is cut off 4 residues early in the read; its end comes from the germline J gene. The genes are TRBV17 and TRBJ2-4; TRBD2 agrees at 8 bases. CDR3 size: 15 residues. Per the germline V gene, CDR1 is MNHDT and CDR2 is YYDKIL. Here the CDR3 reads CASSRLGGAPNTLYF. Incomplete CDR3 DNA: TGTGCTAGCAGTAGGTTGGGGGGGGCGCCGAAC.

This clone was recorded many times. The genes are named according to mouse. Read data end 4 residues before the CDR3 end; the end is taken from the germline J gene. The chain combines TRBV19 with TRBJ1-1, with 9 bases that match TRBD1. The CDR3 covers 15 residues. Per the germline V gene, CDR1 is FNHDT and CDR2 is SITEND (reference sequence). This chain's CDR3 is CASTSLSRDREEVFF. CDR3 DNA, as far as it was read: TGTGCCAGCACCTCCCTGTCCCGGGACAGGGAA.

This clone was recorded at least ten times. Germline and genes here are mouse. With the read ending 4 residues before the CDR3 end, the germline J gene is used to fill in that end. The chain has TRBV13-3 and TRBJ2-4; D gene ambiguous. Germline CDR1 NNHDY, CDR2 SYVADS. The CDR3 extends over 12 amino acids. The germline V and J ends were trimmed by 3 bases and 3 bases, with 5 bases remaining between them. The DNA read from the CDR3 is TGTGCCAGCAGTGGCAGGCAAAAC. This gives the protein CASSGRQN. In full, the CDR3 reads CASSGRQNTLYF.